This is a list of T cell receptor beta chains from one sample in a study of CD8+ T cells in alopecia areata. The protocol was immunoSEQ multiplex PCR, while the TCRdb copy is restricted to in-frame clones and leaves out a portion. The data contain around 210,000 clones, around 65% of them singletons. The specimen was CD4+ T cells sorted from blood, collected at week 4, from a patient treated with tofacitinib. The receptors come from a human donor with alopecia areata. The CDR3 runs from the conserved cysteine through the conserved F or W. D genes are given only for firm matches. The size of a clone is reported for some rows only, either as once, few or many, or as a class for expanded clones.

clone size | J gene | V gene | D gene | CDR3 DNA | CDR3 protein
. | TRBJ2-2 | TRBV5-1 | . | TGCGCCAGCAGCCCTGTGGTAGGTCCGAACACCGGGGAGCTGTTTTTT | CASSPVVGPNTGELFF
. | TRBJ2-1 | TRBV7-2 | . | TGTGCCAGCAGCCCTCCGGCCAGCGACAATGAGCAGTTCTTC | CASSPPASDNEQFF
. | TRBJ2-5 | TRBV5-1 | . | TGCGCCAGCAGCTTGTCGGAGACCCAGTACTTC | CASSLSETQYF
. | TRBJ2-2 | TRBV25-1 | . | TGTGCCAGCAGTGAACCAGGACTTAACACCGGGGAGCTGTTTTTT | CASSEPGLNTGELFF
. | TRBJ1-1 | TRBV14 | . | TGTGCCAGCAGCCAAACCCCACGGGGGAGAGCTTTCTTT | CASSQTPRGRAFF
. | TRBJ1-2 | TRBV30 | TRBD1 | TGTGCCTGGAGTGTACCTCGGCAGGGGGCCTGGGGCTACACCTTC | CAWSVPRQGAWGYTF
once | TRBJ1-2 | TRBV19 | . | TGTGCCAGTAGTTTAAACAGGGAGACGTATGGCTACACCTTC | CASSLNRETYGYTF
few | TRBJ2-7 | TRBV6-5 | . | TGTGCCAGCAGTTACTCTGGACTTAATCCTTGGGAGCAGTACTTC | CASSYSGLNPWEQYF
. | TRBJ1-2 | TRBV6-5 | . | TGTGCCAGCGACCCTGGGCTCCAGGGGTATCGCTACACCTTC | CASDPGLQGYRYTF
. | TRBJ2-3 | TRBV29-1 | . | TGCAGCGTTGAACTAGCTTATGATACGCAGTATTTT | CSVELAYDTQYF
. | TRBJ1-4 | TRBV27 | . | TGTGCCAGCAGTTTCCGTACTAATGAAAAACTGTTTTTT | CASSFRTNEKLFF
. | TRBJ1-2 | TRBV6-1 | . | TGTGCCAGCAGTGAAATGGGAAACTATGGCTACACCTTC | CASSEMGNYGYTF
. | TRBJ1-6 | TRBV29-1 | . | TGCAGCGTTGAAGCCGGGAGGCACCTTTTT | CSVEAGRHLF
. | TRBJ2-7 | TRBV4-2 | TRBD1 | TGTGCCAGCAGCCAGCCACCGGGACAGGGGCCCTACGAGCAGTACTTC | CASSQPPGQGPYEQYF
. | TRBJ2-1 | TRBV4-2 | TRBD2 | TGTGCCAGCAGCCATGCCGGGACTAGCTCCTACAATGAGCAGTTCTTC | CASSHAGTSSYNEQFF
. | TRBJ1-2 | TRBV15 | . | TGTGCCACCAGCCTACCCCAAACAGAAACCTATGGCTACACCTTC | CATSLPQTETYGYTF